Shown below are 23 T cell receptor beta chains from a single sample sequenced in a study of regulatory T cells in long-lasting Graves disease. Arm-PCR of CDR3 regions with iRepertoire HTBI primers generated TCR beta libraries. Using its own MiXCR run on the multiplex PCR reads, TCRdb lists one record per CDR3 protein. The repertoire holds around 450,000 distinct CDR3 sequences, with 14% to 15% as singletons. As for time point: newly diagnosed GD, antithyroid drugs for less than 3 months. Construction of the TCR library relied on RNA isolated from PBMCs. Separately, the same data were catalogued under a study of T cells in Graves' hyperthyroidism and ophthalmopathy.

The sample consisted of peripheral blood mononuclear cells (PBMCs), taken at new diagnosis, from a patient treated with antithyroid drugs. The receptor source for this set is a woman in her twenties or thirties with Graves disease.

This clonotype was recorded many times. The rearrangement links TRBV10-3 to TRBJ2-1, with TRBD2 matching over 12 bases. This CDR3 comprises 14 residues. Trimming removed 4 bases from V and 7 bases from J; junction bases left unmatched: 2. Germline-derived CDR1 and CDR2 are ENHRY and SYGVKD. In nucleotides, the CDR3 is TGTGCCATCAGTGGCGGACTAGCGGGGAATGAGCAGTTCTTC. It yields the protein CAISGGLAGNEQFF.

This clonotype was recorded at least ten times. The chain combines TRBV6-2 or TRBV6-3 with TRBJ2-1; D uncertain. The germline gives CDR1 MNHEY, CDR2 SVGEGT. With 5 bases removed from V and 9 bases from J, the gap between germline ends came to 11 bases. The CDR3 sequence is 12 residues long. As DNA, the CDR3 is TGTGCCAGCAGTACTGGCCAACGTGAGCAGTTCTTC. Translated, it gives CASSTGQREQFF.

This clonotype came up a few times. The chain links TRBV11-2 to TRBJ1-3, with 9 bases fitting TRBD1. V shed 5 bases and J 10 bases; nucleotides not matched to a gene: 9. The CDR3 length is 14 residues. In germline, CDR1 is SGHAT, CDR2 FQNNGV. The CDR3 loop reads CASSPLQGAGTIYF. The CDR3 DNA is TGTGCCAGCAGCCCACTACAGGGGGCCGGGACCATATATTTT.

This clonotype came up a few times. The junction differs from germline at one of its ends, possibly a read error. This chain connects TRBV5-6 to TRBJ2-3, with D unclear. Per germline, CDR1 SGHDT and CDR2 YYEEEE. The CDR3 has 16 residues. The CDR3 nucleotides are TGTGTCAGCAGCAAAGGGCCCCGGGTTCGCACAGATACGCAGTATTTT. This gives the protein CVSSKGPRVRTDTQYF. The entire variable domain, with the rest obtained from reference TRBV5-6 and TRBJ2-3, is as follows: DAGVTQSPTHLIKTRGQQVTLRCSPKSGHDTVSWYQQALGQGPQFIFQYYEEEERQRGNFPDRFSGHQFPNYSSELNVNALLLGDSALYLCVSSKGPRVRTDTQYFGPGTRLTVL.

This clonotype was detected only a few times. The CDR3 coding sequence is TGTGCCAGCAGTGAACGTGACAGGGTCACTGAAGCTTTCTTT. This translates into CASSERDRVTEAFF. V gene TRBV2 combines with J gene TRBJ1-1, with 7 bases that match TRBD1. V lost 2 bases, J lost 4 bases, and 4 bases stayed unmatched. The CDR3 spans 14 residues. In germline, CDR1 is SNHLY, CDR2 FYNNEI.

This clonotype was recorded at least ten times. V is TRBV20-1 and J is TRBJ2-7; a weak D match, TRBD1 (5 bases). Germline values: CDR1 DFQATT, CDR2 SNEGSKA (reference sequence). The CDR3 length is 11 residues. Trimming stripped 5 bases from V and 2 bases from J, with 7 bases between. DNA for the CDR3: TGCAGTGCTTTAGGGGCCTACGAGCAGTACTTC. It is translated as CSALGAYEQYF.

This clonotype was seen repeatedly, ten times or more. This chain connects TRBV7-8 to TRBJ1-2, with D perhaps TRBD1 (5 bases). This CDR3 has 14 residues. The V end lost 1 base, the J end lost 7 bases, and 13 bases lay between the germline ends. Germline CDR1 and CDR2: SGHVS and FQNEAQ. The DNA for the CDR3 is TGTGCCAGCAGCTTAGATTTAGGGGACGCTGGCTACACCTTC. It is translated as CASSLDLGDAGYTF.

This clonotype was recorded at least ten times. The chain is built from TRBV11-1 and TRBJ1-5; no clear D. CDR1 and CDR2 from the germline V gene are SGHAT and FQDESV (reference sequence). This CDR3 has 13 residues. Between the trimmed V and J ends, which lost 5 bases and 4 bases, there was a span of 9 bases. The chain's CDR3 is CASSLNGNQPQHF. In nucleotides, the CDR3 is TGTGCCAGCAGCCTCAACGGTAATCAGCCCCAGCATTTT. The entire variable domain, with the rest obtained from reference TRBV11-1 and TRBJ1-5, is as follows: EAEVAQSPRYKITEKSQAVAFWCDPISGHATLYWYRQILGQGPELLVQFQDESVVDDSQLPKDRFSAERLKGVDSTLKIQPAELGDSAMYLCASSLNGNQPQHFGDGTRLSIL.

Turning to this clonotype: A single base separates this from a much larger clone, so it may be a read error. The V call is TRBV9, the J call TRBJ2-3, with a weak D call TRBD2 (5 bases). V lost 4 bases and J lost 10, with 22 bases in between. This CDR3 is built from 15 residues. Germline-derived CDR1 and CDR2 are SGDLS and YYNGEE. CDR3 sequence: CASSLEGVGDRPQYF. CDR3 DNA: TGTGCCAGCAGCCTAGAGGGTGTGGGAGACCGACCGCAGTATTTT.

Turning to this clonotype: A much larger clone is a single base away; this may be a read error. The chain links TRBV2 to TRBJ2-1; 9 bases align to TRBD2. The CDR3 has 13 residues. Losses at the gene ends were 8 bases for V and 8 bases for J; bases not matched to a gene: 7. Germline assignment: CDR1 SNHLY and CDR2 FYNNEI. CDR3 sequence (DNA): TGTGCCAGCGGGACTAGCTGGCACGATGAGCAGTTCTTC. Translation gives CASGTSWHDEQFF.

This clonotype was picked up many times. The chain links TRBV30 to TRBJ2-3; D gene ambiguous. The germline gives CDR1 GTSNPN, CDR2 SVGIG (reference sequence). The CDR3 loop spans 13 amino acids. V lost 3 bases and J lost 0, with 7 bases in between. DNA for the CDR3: TGTGCCTGGAGCCCGACTAGCACAGATACGCAGTATTTT. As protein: CAWSPTSTDTQYF.

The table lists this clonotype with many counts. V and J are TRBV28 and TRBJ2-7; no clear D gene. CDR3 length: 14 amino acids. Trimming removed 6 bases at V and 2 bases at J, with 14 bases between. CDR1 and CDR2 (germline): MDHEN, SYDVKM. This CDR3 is CASSLGSAAYEQYF. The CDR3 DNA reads TGTGCCAGCAGCTTAGGATCCGCCGCCTACGAGCAGTACTTC. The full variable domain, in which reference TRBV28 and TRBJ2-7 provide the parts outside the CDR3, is DVKVTQSSRYLVKRTGEKVFLECVQDMDHENMFWYRQDPGLGLRLIYFSYDVKMKEKGDIPEGYSVSREKKERFSLILESASTNQTSMYLCASSLGSAAYEQYFGPGTRLTVT.

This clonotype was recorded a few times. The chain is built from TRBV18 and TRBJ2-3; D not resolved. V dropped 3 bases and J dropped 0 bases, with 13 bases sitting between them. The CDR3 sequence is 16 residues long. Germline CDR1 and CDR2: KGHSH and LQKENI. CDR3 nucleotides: TGTGCCAGCTCACCGGCGAAAGTTGCTAGCACAGATACGCAGTATTTT. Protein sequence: CASSPAKVASTDTQYF.

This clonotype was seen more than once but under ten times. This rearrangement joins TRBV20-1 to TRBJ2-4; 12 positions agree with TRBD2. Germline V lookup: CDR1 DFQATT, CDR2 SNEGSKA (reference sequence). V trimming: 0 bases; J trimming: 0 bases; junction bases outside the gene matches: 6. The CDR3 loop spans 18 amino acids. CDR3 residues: CSAREGLAGGLAKNIQYF. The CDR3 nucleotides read TGCAGTGCTAGAGAGGGTCTAGCGGGAGGGCTAGCCAAAAACATTCAGTACTTC.

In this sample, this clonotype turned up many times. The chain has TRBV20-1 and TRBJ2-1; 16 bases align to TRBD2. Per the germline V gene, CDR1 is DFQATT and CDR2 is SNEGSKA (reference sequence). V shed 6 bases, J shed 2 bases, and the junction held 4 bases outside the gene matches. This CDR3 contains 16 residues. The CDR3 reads CSAGTSGRGPYNEQFF. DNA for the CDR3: TGCAGTGCCGGGACTAGCGGGAGGGGCCCCTACAATGAGCAGTTCTTC.

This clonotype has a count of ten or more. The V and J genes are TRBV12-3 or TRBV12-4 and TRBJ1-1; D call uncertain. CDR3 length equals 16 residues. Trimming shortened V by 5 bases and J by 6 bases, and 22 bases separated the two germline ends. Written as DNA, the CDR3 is TGTGCCAGCAGTCCGTCCGGAGGGAGGGTCAAGCCTGAAGCTTTCTTT. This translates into CASSPSGGRVKPEAFF.

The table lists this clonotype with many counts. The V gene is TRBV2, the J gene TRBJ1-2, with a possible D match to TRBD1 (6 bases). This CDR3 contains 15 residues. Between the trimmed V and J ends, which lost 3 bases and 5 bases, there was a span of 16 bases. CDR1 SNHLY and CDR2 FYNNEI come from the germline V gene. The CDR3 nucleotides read TGTGCCAGCAGTGATCACAGGGCAGGATCATATGGCTACACCTTC. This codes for CASSDHRAGSYGYTF.

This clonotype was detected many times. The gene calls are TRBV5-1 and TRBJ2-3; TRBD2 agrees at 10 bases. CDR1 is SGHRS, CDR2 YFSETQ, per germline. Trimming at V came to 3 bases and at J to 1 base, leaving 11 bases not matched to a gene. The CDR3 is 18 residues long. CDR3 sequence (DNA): TGCGCCAGCAGCTCGGGACTAGCGTCTGGTAGGGGCACAGATACGCAGTATTTT. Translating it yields CASSSGLASGRGTDTQYF.

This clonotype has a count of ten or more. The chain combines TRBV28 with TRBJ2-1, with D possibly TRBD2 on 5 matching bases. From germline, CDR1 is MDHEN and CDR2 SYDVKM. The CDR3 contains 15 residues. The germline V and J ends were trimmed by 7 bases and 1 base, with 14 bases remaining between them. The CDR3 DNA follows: TGTGCCAGCACCAGAGCGGACGGATCCTACAATGAGCAGTTCTTC. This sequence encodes CASTRADGSYNEQFF. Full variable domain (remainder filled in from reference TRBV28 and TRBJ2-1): DVKVTQSSRYLVKRTGEKVFLECVQDMDHENMFWYRQDPGLGLRLIYFSYDVKMKEKGDIPEGYSVSREKKERFSLILESASTNQTSMYLCASTRADGSYNEQFFGPGTRLTVL.

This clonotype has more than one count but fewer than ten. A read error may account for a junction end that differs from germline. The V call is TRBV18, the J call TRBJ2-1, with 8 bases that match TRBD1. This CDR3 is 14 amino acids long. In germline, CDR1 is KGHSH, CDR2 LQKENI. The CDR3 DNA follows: TGTGCCAGCTCATCACTAGGAGCAGGGGGCGACCAGCTCTTC. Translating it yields CASSSLGAGGDQLF.

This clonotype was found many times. CDR3 in DNA: TGTGCCAGCGAACGTGGGTTGGTAGAGAGCGGAAAACTGTTTTTT. It encodes CASERGLVESGKLFF. V and J are TRBV6-1 and TRBJ1-4, with unresolved D. This CDR3 has 15 amino acids. Trimming stripped 8 bases from V and 10 bases from J, with 23 bases between. Germline V lookup: CDR1 MNHNS, CDR2 SASEGT.

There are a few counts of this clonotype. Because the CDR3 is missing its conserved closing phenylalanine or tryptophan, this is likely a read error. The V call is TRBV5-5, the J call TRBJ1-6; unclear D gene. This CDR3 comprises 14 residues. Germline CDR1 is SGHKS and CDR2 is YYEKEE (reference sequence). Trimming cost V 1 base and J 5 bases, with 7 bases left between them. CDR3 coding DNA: TGTGCCAGCAGCTTGTGGGCAGATAATTCACCCCTCCACCTT. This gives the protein CASSLWADNSPLHL.

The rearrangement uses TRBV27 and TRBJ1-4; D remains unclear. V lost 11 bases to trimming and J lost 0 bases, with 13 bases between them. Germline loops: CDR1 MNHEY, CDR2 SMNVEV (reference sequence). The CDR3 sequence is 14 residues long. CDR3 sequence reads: CASGQRSTNEKLFF. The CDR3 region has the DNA TGTGCCTCCGGCCAAAGGTCAACTAATGAAAAACTGTTTTTT. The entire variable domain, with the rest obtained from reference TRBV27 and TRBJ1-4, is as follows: EAQVTQNPRYLITVTGKKLTVTCSQNMNHEYMSWYRQDPGLGLRQIYYSMNVEVTDKGDVPEGYKVSRKEKRNFPLILESPSPNQTSLYFCASGQRSTNEKLFFGSGTQLSVL.